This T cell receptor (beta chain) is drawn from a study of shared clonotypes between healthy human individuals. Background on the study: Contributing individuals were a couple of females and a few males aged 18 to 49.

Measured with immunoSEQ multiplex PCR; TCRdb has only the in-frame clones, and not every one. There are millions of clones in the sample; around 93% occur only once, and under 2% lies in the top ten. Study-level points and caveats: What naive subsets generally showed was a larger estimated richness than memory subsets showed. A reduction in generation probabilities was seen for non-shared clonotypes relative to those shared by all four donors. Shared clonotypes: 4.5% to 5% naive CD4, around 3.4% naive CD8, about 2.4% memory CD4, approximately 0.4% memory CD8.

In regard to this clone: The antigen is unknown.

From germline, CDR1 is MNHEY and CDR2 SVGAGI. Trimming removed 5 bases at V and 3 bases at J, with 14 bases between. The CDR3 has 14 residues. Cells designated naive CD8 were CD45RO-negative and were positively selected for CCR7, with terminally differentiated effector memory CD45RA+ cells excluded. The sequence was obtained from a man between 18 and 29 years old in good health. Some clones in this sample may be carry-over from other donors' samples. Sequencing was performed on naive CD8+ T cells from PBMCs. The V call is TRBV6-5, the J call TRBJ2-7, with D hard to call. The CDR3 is CASSTPQTGYEQYF. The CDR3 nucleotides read TGTGCCAGCAGTACCCCCCAGACCGGCTACGAGCAGTACTTC.